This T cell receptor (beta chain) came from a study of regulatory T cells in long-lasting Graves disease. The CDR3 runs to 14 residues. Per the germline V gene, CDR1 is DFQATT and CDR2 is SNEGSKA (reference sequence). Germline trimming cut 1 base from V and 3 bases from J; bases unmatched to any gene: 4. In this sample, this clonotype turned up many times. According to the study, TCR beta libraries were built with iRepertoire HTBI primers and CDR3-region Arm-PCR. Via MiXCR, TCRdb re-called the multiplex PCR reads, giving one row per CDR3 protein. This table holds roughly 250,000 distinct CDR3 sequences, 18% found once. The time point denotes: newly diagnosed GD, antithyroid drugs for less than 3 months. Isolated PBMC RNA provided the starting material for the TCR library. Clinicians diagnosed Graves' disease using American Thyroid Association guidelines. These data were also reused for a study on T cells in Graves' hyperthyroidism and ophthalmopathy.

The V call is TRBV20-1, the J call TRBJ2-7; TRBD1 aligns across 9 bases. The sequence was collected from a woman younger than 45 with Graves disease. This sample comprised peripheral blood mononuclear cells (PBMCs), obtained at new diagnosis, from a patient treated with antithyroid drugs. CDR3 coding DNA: TGCAGTGCTAGAGGACACAGGGGGCACTACGAGCAGTACTTC. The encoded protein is CSARGHRGHYEQYF.